This T cell receptor beta chain was identified in a study of T cell repertoires in cytomegalovirus infection. Across the whole study: Recently identified HLA-C-restricted CMV epitopes were used, and well-studied HLA-B-restricted CMV epitopes were used as well.

TCRdb re-called the reads with MiXCR, one entry per CDR3 protein. This table holds fewer than 1,000,000 distinct CDR3 sequences, around 31% found once. This clonotype showed up just a few times. What it binds is not known. Study-wide findings and caveats: Pooled public TCR beta family frequency picked out CMV carriers with the relevant HLA. HLA-C-restricted CMV clonotypes gave the most frequent clonotype in two of eight donors.

The clonotype was recovered from a human donor in good health (CMV status not recorded). Some clones in this sample may be carry-over from other donors' samples. Sequencing was performed on cultured CD8+ T cells from PBMCs, taken from culture after CMV antigen stimulation.

CDR3 loop: CSVGGESQNIQYF. The DNA for the CDR3 is TGCAGCGTGGGGGGGGAGTCCCAAAACATTCAGTACTTC. This chain joins TRBV29-1 and TRBJ2-4, with 7 bases matching TRBD2. CDR3 length equals 13 residues. The junction had 7 bases not matched to a gene; V was cut back by 6 bases and J by 5 bases. Germline lookup yields CDR1 SQVTM and CDR2 ANQGSEA. Looking up the rest from reference TRBV29-1 and TRBJ2-4 gives the full variable domain: SAVISQKPSRDICQRGTSLTIQCQVDSQVTMMFWYRQQPGQSLTLIATANQGSEATYESGFVIDKFPISRPNLTFSTLTVSNMSPEDSSIYLCSVGGESQNIQYFGAGTRLSVL.